The 10 T cell receptor beta chains in this list originate from one sample, sequenced in a study of blood T cells in healthy people across ages. Alongside a J-beta primer mix, a sample-barcoded 5' primer served in a second PCR lasting roughly 6 to 11 cycles. TCRdb re-called the 5' RACE reads with MiXCR, one entry per CDR3 protein. The sample records roughly 1,800,000 distinct CDR3 sequences, around half being singletons. The specimen sequenced was blood. These receptors were taken from a woman aged 40-49 years in good health.

There are many counts of this clonotype. The V gene is TRBV29-1, the J gene TRBJ2-3; 7 bases are shared with TRBD2. Trimming cost V 6 bases and J 6 bases; bases outside gene matches: 15. The CDR3 spans 15 residues. Germline loops: CDR1 SQVTM, CDR2 ANQGSEA. CDR3 sequence (DNA): TGCAGCGTGTTCTACCTAGCGGACCCTAGTGATACGCAGTATTTT. Encoded protein: CSVFYLADPSDTQYF.

The rearrangement joins TRBV5-1 to TRBJ2-1; D unresolved. CDR1 and CDR2 (germline): SGHRS, YFSETQ. This CDR3 has 14 residues. V lost 1 base, J lost 3 bases, and 8 bases lay in between. The CDR3 region has the DNA TGCGCCAGCAGCTTGTCCCCGGGCTACAATGAGCAGTTCTTC. It yields the protein CASSLSPGYNEQFF.

The sample holds many counts of this clonotype. V is TRBV7-2 and J is TRBJ2-7; no definite D call. The CDR3 loop spans 14 amino acids. Trimming left V 6 bases short and J 0 bases short, with 12 bases between. The germline V gene has CDR1 SGHTA and CDR2 FQGNSA. Here the CDR3 reads CASSPDGLSYEQYF. The CDR3 DNA sequence: TGTGCCAGCAGTCCGGACGGGCTCTCCTACGAGCAGTACTTC.

The chain has TRBV7-2 and TRBJ1-2; D possibly corresponds to TRBD1 (6 bases). The germline gives CDR1 SGHTA, CDR2 FQGNSA. V lost 5 bases and J 7 bases, leaving 17 bases between the germline ends. The CDR3 is 14 amino acids. The CDR3 DNA reads TGTGCCAGCAGCCCCGACGGGGGGGGCGGTGGCTACACCTTC. This codes for CASSPDGGGGGYTF. The complete variable domain, with remaining parts taken from reference TRBV7-2 and TRBJ1-2, reads GAGVSQSPSNKVTEKGKDVELRCDPISGHTALYWYRQSLGQGLEFLIYFQGNSAPDKSGLPSDRFSAERTGGSVSTLTIQRTQQEDSAVYLCASSPDGGGGGYTFGSGTRLTVV.

The chain employs TRBV29-1 and TRBJ2-4, with no clear D. Germline values: CDR1 SQVTM, CDR2 ANQGSEA. The CDR3 spans 15 residues. The V and J ends lost 0 bases and 0 bases respectively, with 9 bases between them. The DNA of the CDR3 is TGCAGCGTTGAAGATCGTAGCCGAGCCAAAAACATTCAGTACTTC. Its translation is CSVEDRSRAKNIQYF.

V and J are TRBV28 and TRBJ2-7; D is unclear. This CDR3 is built from 16 residues. V lost 4 bases and J lost 2, with 18 bases in between. The germline CDR1 and CDR2 sequences are MDHEN and SYDVKM. Here the CDR3 reads CASSWTTARNAYEQYF. CDR3 in DNA: TGTGCCAGCAGTTGGACGACGGCGCGGAACGCCTACGAGCAGTACTTC.

This clonotype is a singleton in its sample. The chain links TRBV20-1 to TRBJ1-1; TRBD1 is a possible D gene (5 bases). V was shortened by 3 bases and J by 4 bases, with 9 bases between the two germline ends. From germline, CDR1 is DFQATT and CDR2 SNEGSKA (reference sequence). The CDR3 has 12 residues. As DNA, the CDR3 is TGCAGTGCTAGCAGGACACCCACTGAAGCTTTCTTT. Its translation: CSASRTPTEAFF.

This clonotype was detected only once. The chain is built from TRBV20-1 and TRBJ1-2; 8 bases map to TRBD1. V dropped 4 bases and J dropped 7; count of bases not matched to a gene: 8. Germline V CDR1 and CDR2: DFQATT, SNEGSKA (reference sequence). This CDR3 is 13 amino acids long. This CDR3 reads CSAKTGGWGGYTF. In DNA form, the CDR3 reads TGCAGTGCTAAAACAGGGGGGTGGGGTGGCTACACCTTC.

For the CDR3, the DNA is TGTGCCAGCAGCTTAGAAGCGGACGTGGGTCTTGGCTACACCTTC. Protein sequence: CASSLEADVGLGYTF. The V and J genes are TRBV7-2 and TRBJ1-2; D remains unclear. The V gene lost 1 base and the J gene lost 7 bases, with 16 bases spanning the gap. The CDR3 has 15 amino acids. Germline CDR1 is SGHTA and CDR2 is FQGNSA.

The chain couples TRBV12-3 or TRBV12-4 to TRBJ2-1; TRBD2 might be the D (6 bases). This CDR3 has 17 amino acids. V was shortened by 5 bases and J by 0 bases, with 17 bases between the two germline ends. The CDR3 spells CASSPGGLPSSYNEQFF. CDR3 nucleotide sequence: TGTGCCAGCAGTCCCGGAGGGCTCCCAAGCTCCTACAATGAGCAGTTCTTC.